This T cell receptor (beta chain) was captured in a study of T-cell memory formation after mild COVID-19. Study-wide points: Mainly in CM and EM were contracting CD4+ clones; CD8+ were in EMRA.

The V end lost 0 bases, the J end lost 4 bases, and 10 bases lay between the germline ends. Germline V gene data show CDR1 as LNHNV and CDR2 as YYDKDF (reference sequence). The CDR3 sequence is 15 residues long. This clonotype was detected a few times. Its target is unknown. With constant-segment primers, 5'RACE yielded cDNA libraries of TCR alpha and TCR beta that carried sample barcodes and UMIs. In TCRdb, the 5' RACE reads were re-called with MiXCR into one record per CDR3 protein. The sample carries roughly 450,000 distinct CDR3 sequences, about 20% recorded once. The sequenced sample consisted of PBMCs or a T cell subset sorted from them (not recorded which). The chain combines TRBV15 with TRBJ2-1, with TRBD1 as a possible D gene (6 bases). This clonotype was sampled from an adult woman who had mild COVID-19 (a few samples of this study predate the infection). Cell type and time point are not known. This CDR3 is CATSREGQSYNEQFF. The CDR3 nucleotides read TGTGCCACCAGCAGAGAAGGACAGAGTTACAATGAGCAGTTCTTC.